Detailed here is one T cell receptor beta chain. What it recognizes is unknown. The data stem from a study of shared clonotypes between healthy human individuals. Study-level information: Researchers assigned three CD4 naive, three CD4 memory, two CD8 naive and one CD8 memory plate to each donor.

Regarding the study as a whole: Clonotypes that were shared across a handful of donors made up roughly 5% of naive CD4 clonotypes.

Terminally differentiated effector memory CD45RA+ cells were left out of the naive CD8 fraction, which was CD45RO-negative and positively selected for CCR7. The genomic DNA of each subset was split evenly across several immunoSEQ plates. Clones were read by immunoSEQ multiplex PCR, and TCRdb kept only the in-frame ones, dropping some. Among about 1.9 million clones listed, just under 95% were seen once. This receptor was obtained from a man between 18 and 29 years old in good health. Some clones in this sample may be carry-over from other donors' samples. The material sequenced was naive CD8+ T cells from PBMCs.

This CDR3 is CASSFEGYSYEQYF. In DNA form, the CDR3 reads TGTGCCAGCAGCTTCGAGGGGTACTCCTACGAGCAGTACTTC. This sequence joins TRBV7-9 and TRBJ2-5; D could derive from TRBD1 or TRBD2 (5 bases each). The DNA end is a closer match to TRBJ2-7, so the J assignment may be wrong. The CDR3 loop spans 14 amino acids. Per germline, CDR1 SEHNR and CDR2 FQNEAQ (reference sequence).